The clone carrying this T cell receptor beta chain occurred many times. The data were taken from a study of cytomegalovirus exposure and HLA in healthy donors. Assay: immunoSEQ multiplex PCR; the TCRdb copy retains only in-frame clones and omits some. The sample gives about 170,000 clones, 86% of which show up once; 4.5% to 7% is in the top ten. The donors belonged to the approximately 130-subject validation cohort, separate from the roughly 700-subject first cohort. The sample was PBMCs. The source of this sequence is a woman aged 25-40 years in good health and CMV-seronegative.

The DNA of the CDR3 is TGTGCCAGCAGCTCTACGGGAGACAGTAACACTGAAGCTTTCTTT. Its protein product is CASSSTGDSNTEAFF. V and J are TRBV4-2 and TRBJ1-1; weak D call: TRBD1 (5 bases). CDR1 and CDR2 from the germline V gene are LGHNA and YNFKEQ. This CDR3 is 15 amino acids long. V dropped 5 bases and J dropped 2 bases, with 15 bases sitting between them.